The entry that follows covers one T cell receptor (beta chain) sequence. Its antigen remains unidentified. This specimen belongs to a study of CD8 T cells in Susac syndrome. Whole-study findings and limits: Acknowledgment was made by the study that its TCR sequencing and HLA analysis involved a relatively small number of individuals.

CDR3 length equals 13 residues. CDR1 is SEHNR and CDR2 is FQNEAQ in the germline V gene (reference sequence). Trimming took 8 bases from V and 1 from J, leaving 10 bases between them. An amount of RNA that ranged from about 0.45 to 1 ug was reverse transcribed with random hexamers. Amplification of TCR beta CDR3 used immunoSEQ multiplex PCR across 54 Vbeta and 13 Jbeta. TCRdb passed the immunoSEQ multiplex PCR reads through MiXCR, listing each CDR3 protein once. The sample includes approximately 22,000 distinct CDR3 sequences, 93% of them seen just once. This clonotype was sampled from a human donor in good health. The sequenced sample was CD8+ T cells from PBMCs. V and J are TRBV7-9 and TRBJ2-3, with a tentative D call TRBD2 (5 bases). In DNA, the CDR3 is TGTGCCAGCCGGCGGGCCGGCACAGATACGCAGTATTTT. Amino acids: CASRRAGTDTQYF.